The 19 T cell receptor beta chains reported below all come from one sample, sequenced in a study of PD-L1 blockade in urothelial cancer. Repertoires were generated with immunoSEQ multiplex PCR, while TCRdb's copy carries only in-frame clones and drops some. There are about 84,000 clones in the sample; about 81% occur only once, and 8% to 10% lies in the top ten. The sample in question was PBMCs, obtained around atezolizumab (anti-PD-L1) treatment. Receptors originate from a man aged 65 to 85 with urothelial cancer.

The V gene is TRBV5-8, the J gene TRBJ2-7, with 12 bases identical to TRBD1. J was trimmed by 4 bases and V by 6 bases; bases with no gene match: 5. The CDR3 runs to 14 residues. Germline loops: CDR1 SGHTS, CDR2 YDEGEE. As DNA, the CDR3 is TGTGCCAGCACCGGGACAGGGGGCAGGTACGAGCAGTACTTC. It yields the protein CASTGTGGRYEQYF.

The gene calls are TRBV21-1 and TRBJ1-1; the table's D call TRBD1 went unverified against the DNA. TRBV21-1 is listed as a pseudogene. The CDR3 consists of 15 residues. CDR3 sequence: CASSKIRDRALEAFF. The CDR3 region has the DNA TGTGCCAGCAGCAAGATCCGGGACAGGGCCCTTGAAGCTTTCTTT.

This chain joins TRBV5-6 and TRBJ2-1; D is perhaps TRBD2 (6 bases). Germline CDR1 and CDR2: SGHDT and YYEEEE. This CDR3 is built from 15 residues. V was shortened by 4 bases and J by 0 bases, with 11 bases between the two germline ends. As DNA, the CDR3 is TGTGCCAGCAGCGCACTAGCCAGCTCCTACAATGAGCAGTTCTTC. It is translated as CASSALASSYNEQFF.

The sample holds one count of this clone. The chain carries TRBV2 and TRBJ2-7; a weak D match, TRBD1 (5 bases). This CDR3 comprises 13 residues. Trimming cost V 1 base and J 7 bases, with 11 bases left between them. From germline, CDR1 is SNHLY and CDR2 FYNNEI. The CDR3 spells CASSEGKGWEQYF. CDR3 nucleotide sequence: TGTGCCAGCAGTGAAGGGAAGGGGTGGGAGCAGTACTTC.

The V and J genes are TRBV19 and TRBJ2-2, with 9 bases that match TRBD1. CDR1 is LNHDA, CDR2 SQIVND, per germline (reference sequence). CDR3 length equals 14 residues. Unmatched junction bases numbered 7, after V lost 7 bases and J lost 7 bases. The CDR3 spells CASNVGQGIGELFF. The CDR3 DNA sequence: TGTGCCAGTAACGTGGGACAGGGCATCGGGGAGCTGTTTTTT.

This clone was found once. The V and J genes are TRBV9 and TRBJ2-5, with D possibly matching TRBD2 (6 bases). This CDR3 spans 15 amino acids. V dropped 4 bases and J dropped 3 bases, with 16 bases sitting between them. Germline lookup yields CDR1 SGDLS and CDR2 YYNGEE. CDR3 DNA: TGTGCCAGCAGCCTCCTCCCCCGGAGGGAAGAGACCCAGTACTTC. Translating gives CASSLLPRREETQYF.

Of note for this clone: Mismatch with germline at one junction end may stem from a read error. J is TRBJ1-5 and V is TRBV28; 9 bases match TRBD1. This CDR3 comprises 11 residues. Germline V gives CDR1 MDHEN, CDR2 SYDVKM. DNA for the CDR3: TGTGCCAGCAGTTCGGGACAGGGAAGGTATTTT. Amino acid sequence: CASSSGQGRYF.

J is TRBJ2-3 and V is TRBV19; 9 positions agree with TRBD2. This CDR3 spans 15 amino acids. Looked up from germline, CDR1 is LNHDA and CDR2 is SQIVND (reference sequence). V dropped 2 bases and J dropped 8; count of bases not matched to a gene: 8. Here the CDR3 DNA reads TGTGCCAGTAGTATATCGGCTAGCGGGGAATCTACGCAGTATTTT. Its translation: CASSISASGESTQYF.

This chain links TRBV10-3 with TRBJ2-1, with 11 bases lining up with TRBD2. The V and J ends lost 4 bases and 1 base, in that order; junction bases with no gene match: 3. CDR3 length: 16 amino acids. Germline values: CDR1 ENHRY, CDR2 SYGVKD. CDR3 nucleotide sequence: TGTGCCATCAGTGCTGGACTAGCGGGTTCCTACAATGAGCAGTTCTTC. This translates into CAISAGLAGSYNEQFF.

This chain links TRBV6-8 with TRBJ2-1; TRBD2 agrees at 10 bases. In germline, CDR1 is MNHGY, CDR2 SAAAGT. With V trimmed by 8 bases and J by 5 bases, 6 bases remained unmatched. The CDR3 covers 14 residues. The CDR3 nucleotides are TGTGCCAGCCGTGTGGGACTAGCGAACAATGAGCAGTTCTTC. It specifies CASRVGLANNEQFF.

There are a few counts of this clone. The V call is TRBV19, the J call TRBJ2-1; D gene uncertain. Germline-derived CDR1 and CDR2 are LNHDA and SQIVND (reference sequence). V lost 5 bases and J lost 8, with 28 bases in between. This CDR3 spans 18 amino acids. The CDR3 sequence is CASSSPDADRWAWDEQFF. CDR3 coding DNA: TGTGCCAGTAGTTCCCCCGACGCAGATAGATGGGCGTGGGATGAGCAGTTCTTC. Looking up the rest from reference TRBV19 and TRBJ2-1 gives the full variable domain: DGGITQSPKYLFRKEGQNVTLSCEQNLNHDAMYWYRQDPGQGLRLIYYSQIVNDFQKGDIAEGYSVSREKKESFPLTVTSAQKNPTAFYLCASSSPDADRWAWDEQFFGPGTRLTVL.

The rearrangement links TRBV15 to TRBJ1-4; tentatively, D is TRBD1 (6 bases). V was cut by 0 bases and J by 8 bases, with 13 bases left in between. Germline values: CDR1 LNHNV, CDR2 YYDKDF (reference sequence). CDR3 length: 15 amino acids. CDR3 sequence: CATSRDPGEGEKLFF. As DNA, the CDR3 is TGTGCCACCAGCAGAGATCCAGGGGAGGGGGAAAAACTGTTTTTT.

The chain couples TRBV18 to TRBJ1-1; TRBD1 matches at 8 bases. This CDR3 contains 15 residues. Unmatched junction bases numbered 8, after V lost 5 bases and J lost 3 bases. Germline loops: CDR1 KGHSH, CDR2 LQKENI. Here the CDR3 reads CASSTPGGGHTEAFF. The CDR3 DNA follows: TGTGCCAGCTCAACCCCAGGGGGCGGTCACACTGAAGCTTTCTTT.

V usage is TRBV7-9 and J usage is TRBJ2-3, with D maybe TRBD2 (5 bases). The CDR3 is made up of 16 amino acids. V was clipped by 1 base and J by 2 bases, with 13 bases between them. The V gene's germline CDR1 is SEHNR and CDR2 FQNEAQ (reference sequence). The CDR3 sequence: CASSLVRGLYTDTQYF. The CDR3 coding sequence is TGTGCCAGCAGCTTAGTTCGAGGACTCTACACAGATACGCAGTATTTT. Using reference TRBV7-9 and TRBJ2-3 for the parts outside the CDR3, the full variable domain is DTGVSQNPRHKITKRGQNVTFRCDPISEHNRLYWYRQTLGQGPEFLTYFQNEAQLEKSRLLSDRFSAERPKGSFSTLEIQRTEQGDSAMYLCASSLVRGLYTDTQYFGPGTRLTVL.

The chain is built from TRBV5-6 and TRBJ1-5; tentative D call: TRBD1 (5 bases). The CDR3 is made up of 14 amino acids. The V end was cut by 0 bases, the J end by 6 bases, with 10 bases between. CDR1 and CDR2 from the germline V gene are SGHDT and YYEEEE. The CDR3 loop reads CASSLAGGGQPQHF. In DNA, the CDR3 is TGTGCCAGCAGCTTGGCCGGGGGTGGTCAGCCCCAGCATTTT.

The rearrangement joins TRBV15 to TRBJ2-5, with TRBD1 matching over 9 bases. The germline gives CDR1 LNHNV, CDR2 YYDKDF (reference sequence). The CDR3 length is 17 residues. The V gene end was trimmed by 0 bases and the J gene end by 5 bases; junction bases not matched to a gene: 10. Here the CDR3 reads CATSRDRGQGISETQYF. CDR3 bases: TGTGCCACCAGCAGAGATAGGGGACAGGGAATTTCCGAGACCCAGTACTTC. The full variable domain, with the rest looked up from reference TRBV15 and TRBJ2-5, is DAMVIQNPRYQVTQFGKPVTLSCSQTLNHNVMYWYQQKSSQAPKLLFHYYDKDFNNEADTPDNFQSRRPNTSFCFLDIRSPGLGDTAMYLCATSRDRGQGISETQYFGPGTRLLVL.

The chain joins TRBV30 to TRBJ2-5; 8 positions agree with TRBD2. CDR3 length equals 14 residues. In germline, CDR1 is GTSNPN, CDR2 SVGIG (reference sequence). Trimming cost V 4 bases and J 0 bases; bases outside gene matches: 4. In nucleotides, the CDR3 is TGTGCCTGGACTGGCGGGAGGTACCAAGAGACCCAGTACTTC. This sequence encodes CAWTGGRYQETQYF.

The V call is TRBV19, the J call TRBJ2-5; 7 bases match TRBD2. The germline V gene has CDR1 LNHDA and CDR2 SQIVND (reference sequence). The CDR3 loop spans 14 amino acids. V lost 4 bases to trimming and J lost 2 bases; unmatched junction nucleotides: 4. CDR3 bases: TGTGCCAGTAGTAATCTAGCGGATCAAGAGACCCAGTACTTC. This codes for CASSNLADQETQYF.

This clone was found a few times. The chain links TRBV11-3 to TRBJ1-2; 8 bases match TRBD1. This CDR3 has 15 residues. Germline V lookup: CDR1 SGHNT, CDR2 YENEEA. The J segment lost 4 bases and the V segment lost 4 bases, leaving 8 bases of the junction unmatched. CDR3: CASSYSDREGYGYTF. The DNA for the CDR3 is TGTGCCAGCAGCTACTCGGACAGGGAGGGCTATGGCTACACCTTC. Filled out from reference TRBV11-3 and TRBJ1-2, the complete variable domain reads EAGVVQSPRYKIIEKKQPVAFWCNPISGHNTLYWYLQNLGQGPELLIRYENEEAVDDSQLPKDRFSAERLKGVDSTLKIQPAELGDSAVYLCASSYSDREGYGYTFGSGTRLTVV.